Described below is a single T cell receptor (beta chain) sequence and its context. Its target is not known. This record comes from a study of cytomegalovirus exposure and HLA in healthy donors. Turning to the study itself: There were over 350 genotyped donors. Of these, 75% to 85% fell in the genetic ancestry cluster associated with self-reported Caucasian donors.

Study observations and caveats: Later analysis identified a missense DCLRE1C variant that was linked to TCR beta V- and J-gene trimming. TRBV6-2, TRBV6-3 and some other V segments were excluded as indistinguishable.

Healthy bone marrow donors made up the donors. V was clipped by 5 bases and J by 2 bases, with 9 bases between them. The germline CDR1 and CDR2 sequences are SGHTA and FQGTGA. CDR3 length: 13 residues. Vbeta (60) and Jbeta (13) primers were used in the PCR. TCRdb keeps only in-frame clones here, not all; method: immunoSEQ multiplex PCR. The sample yields roughly 260,000 clones, approximately 85% seen once. The TCR was taken from a woman aged 40 to 49 in good health and CMV-seropositive. This rearrangement joins TRBV7-3 to TRBJ2-5; D gene ambiguous. The sequenced sample was PBMCs. The DNA for the CDR3 is TGTGCCAGCAGCCCTCAGATTCAAGAGACCCAGTACTTC. Protein: CASSPQIQETQYF. Full variable domain (missing parts from reference TRBV7-3 and TRBJ2-5): GAGVSQTPSNKVTEKGKYVELRCDPISGHTALYWYRQSLGQGPEFLIYFQGTGAADDSGLPNDRFFAVRPEGSVSTLKIQRTERGDSAVYLCASSPQIQETQYFGPGTRLLVL.